Following are 22 T cell receptor beta chains from one sample sequenced in a study of shared clonotypes between healthy human individuals. Here immunoSEQ multiplex PCR was the method, and the copy in TCRdb shows in-frame clones only, minus some. The repertoire has around 320,000 clones, about nine tenths of them found once; the top ten carry roughly 16%. Sequencing was done on a sample of memory CD8+ T cells sorted from blood. Specified subset: CD45RO+ cells pooled with CCR7-negative TemRA cells. The receptors come from a man younger than 35 in good health.

In its sample, this clone was seen a few times. This chain uses TRBV7-8 with TRBJ2-1, with 9 bases matching TRBD1. V dropped 1 base and J dropped 7; count of bases not matched to a gene: 8. Germline-derived CDR1 and CDR2 are SGHVS and FQNEAQ. This CDR3 is 16 amino acids long. The CDR3 nucleotides read TGTGCCAGCAGCTTAGTGACGGGACAGGGTGCGAATGAGCAGTTCTTC. It encodes CASSLVTGQGANEQFF.

CDR3 nucleotide sequence: TGTGCCAGCAGCTTCGGCCGGGGCTACCAAGAGACCCAGTACTTC. Its translation is CASSFGRGYQETQYF. J is TRBJ2-5 and V is TRBV11-2, with D tentatively TRBD1 or TRBD2 (5 bases each). Germline V gene data show CDR1 as SGHAT and CDR2 as FQNNGV. The CDR3 is 15 amino acids. V was trimmed by 3 bases and J by 0 bases, leaving 11 bases between them.

On this clone: The sample carries other DNA sequences with the same CDR3. The V gene is TRBV7-2, the J gene TRBJ2-2; D gene ambiguous. Per the germline V gene, CDR1 is SGHTA and CDR2 is FQGNSA. This CDR3 has 13 amino acids. Trimming stripped 4 bases from V and 6 bases from J, with 9 bases between. CDR3 amino acids: CASSSSVPGELFF. CDR3 DNA sequence: TGTGCCAGCAGCTCCTCCGTCCCCGGGGAGCTGTTTTTT.

V usage is TRBV7-9 and J usage is TRBJ2-7; TRBD1 agrees at 7 bases. Germline V CDR1 and CDR2: SEHNR, FQNEAQ (reference sequence). Germline trimming cut 4 bases from V and 6 bases from J; bases unmatched to any gene: 6. The CDR3 runs 13 residues. The chain's CDR3 is CASSSPGGSEQYF. The CDR3 coding sequence is TGTGCCAGCAGCTCCCCAGGGGGTAGCGAGCAGTACTTC.

J is TRBJ2-3 and V is TRBV7-9; unclear D gene. V lost 6 bases and J 4 bases, leaving 8 bases between the germline ends. CDR1 and CDR2 (germline): SEHNR, FQNEAQ (reference sequence). This CDR3 spans 12 amino acids. The CDR3 reads CASRHRADTQYF. DNA for the CDR3: TGTGCCAGCAGGCACAGAGCAGATACGCAGTATTTT.

This sequence joins TRBV14 and TRBJ1-3; no reliable D call. CDR1 and CDR2 from the germline V gene are SGHDN and FVKESK. The V end was cut by 0 bases, the J end by 0 bases, with 6 bases between. CDR3 size: 15 residues. CDR3 loop: CASSQDSSSGNTIYF. DNA for the CDR3: TGTGCCAGCAGCCAAGACTCAAGCTCTGGAAACACCATATATTTT. Using reference TRBV14 and TRBJ1-3 for the parts outside the CDR3, the full variable domain is EAGVTQFPSHSVIEKGQTVTLRCDPISGHDNLYWYRRVMGKEIKFLLHFVKESKQDESGMPNNRFLAERTGGTYSTLKVQPAELEDSGVYFCASSQDSSSGNTIYFGEGSWLTVV.

The V and J genes are TRBV29-1 and TRBJ2-3; D ambiguous. This CDR3 is 11 amino acids long. Germline-derived CDR1 and CDR2 are SQVTM and ANQGSEA. V lost 5 bases and J lost 3, with 6 bases in between. DNA for the CDR3: TGCAGCGTTATCGGGACAGATACGCAGTATTTT. This gives the protein CSVIGTDTQYF.

The chain carries TRBV7-9 and TRBJ2-5; no definite D call. The CDR3 is 13 amino acids. V lost 0 bases, J lost 1 base, and 3 bases lay in between. Germline values: CDR1 SEHNR, CDR2 FQNEAQ (reference sequence). CDR3 nucleotide sequence: TGTGCCAGCAGCTTAGCTCCCCAAGAGACCCAGTACTTC. It yields the protein CASSLAPQETQYF.

The rearrangement links TRBV9 to TRBJ2-5; 9 bases line up with TRBD2. This CDR3 contains 15 residues. The ends lost 2 bases at V and 4 bases at J; junction bases unmatched: 6. Germline lookup yields CDR1 SGDLS and CDR2 YYNGEE. Written as DNA, the CDR3 is TGTGCCAGCAGCGTTAGCGGGGGCCGTTTAGAGACCCAGTACTTC. Protein product: CASSVSGGRLETQYF.

The chain joins TRBV10-2 to TRBJ2-7; 7 nucleotides match TRBD2. This CDR3 is built from 13 residues. After removal of 5 bases from V and 3 bases from J, the junction contained 4 bases not matched to a gene. Germline CDR1 is WSHSY and CDR2 is SAAADI. In nucleotides, the CDR3 is TGCGCCAGCAGTTCAAGCGGGAACTACGAGCAGTACTTC. Translation gives CASSSSGNYEQYF.

CDR3 loop: CASSLAGSDTQYF. The CDR3 coding sequence is TGTGCCAGCAGCTTGGCAGGATCAGATACGCAGTATTTT. The V call is TRBV5-4, the J call TRBJ2-3; D is unclear. Looked up from germline, CDR1 is SGHNT and CDR2 is YYREEE (reference sequence). Trimming removed 0 bases at V and 4 bases at J, with 6 bases between. The CDR3 is 13 residues long.

This sequence joins TRBV10-2 and TRBJ2-7; D might be TRBD1 (5 bases). V was pared by 7 bases and J by 1 base, with 26 bases between. Germline lookup yields CDR1 WSHSY and CDR2 SAAADI. This CDR3 region has 18 residues. The CDR3 nucleotides are TGCGCCAGCATGGATCTTTGGGGCTTGGAAATCCATTCCTACGAGCAGTACTTC. It translates to CASMDLWGLEIHSYEQYF.

The genes are TRBV18 and TRBJ2-5, with a possible D match to TRBD1 (5 bases). The V end was cut by 6 bases, the J end by 5 bases, with 19 bases between. The CDR3 contains 15 residues. Germline assignment: CDR1 KGHSH and CDR2 LQKENI. CDR3 residues: CASSTRPGLRETQYF. CDR3 DNA sequence: TGTGCCAGCTCGACCCGTCCAGGGCTTCGGGAGACCCAGTACTTC.

The CDR3 DNA sequence: TGCGCCAGCAGCCAAGCCAGCGGGAGGACTTACAATGAGCAGTTCTTC. Protein product: CASSQASGRTYNEQFF. V is TRBV4-3 and J is TRBJ2-1, with 9 bases matching TRBD2. Losses at the gene ends were 1 base for V and 4 bases for J; bases not matched to a gene: 5. Germline CDR1 and CDR2: LGHNA and YSLEER. CDR3 length: 16 amino acids.

This clone was detected once. The chain uses TRBV19 and TRBJ1-5; D gene ambiguous. V gave up 4 bases and J gave up 5 bases, with 15 bases separating them. Germline assignment: CDR1 LNHDA and CDR2 SQIVND (reference sequence). The CDR3 consists of 15 residues. The CDR3 is CASSRGRGIDQPQHF. The CDR3 region has the DNA TGTGCCAGTAGTAGGGGTCGTGGGATAGATCAGCCCCAGCATTTT. Complete variable domain (other parts from reference TRBV19 and TRBJ1-5): DGGITQSPKYLFRKEGQNVTLSCEQNLNHDAMYWYRQDPGQGLRLIYYSQIVNDFQKGDIAEGYSVSREKKESFPLTVTSAQKNPTAFYLCASSRGRGIDQPQHFGDGTRLSIL.

The genes are TRBV6-5 and TRBJ1-1; D not resolved. CDR1 and CDR2 (germline): MNHEY, SVGAGI. V dropped 2 bases and J dropped 4 bases, with 11 bases sitting between them. CDR3 length: 14 residues. The CDR3 reads CASSYTAEFTEAFF. The CDR3 DNA reads as TGTGCCAGCAGTTACACTGCGGAATTCACTGAAGCTTTCTTT.

This chain links TRBV5-6 with TRBJ1-1; TRBD1 aligns across 8 bases. V trimming: 4 bases; J trimming: 8 bases; junction bases outside the gene matches: 4. CDR1 and CDR2 from the germline V gene are SGHDT and YYEEEE. This CDR3 contains 12 residues. The CDR3, as DNA: TGTGCCAGCAGCACCTCAGGGGGCGAAGCTTTCTTT. It yields the protein CASSTSGGEAFF.

This clone was recorded once. The chain employs TRBV30 and TRBJ2-7; D possibly uses TRBD1 or TRBD2 (5 bases each). With 5 bases removed from V and 2 bases from J, the gap between germline ends came to 10 bases. Germline-derived CDR1 and CDR2 are GTSNPN and SVGIG (reference sequence). The CDR3 covers 12 residues. DNA for the CDR3: TGTGCCTGGGCCGGGGCCCCCTACGAGCAGTACTTC. Translation: CAWAGAPYEQYF.

The chain joins TRBV7-6 to TRBJ2-5; D could derive from TRBD1 or TRBD2 (5 bases each). Trimming stripped 3 bases from V and 5 bases from J, with 13 bases between. Germline CDR1 reads SGHVS; CDR2 reads FNYEAQ. The CDR3 runs to 14 residues. The CDR3 loop is CASSFGGIRETQYF. The CDR3 region has the DNA TGTGCCAGCAGCTTTGGGGGAATTAGGGAGACCCAGTACTTC.

The chain has TRBV7-9 and TRBJ1-4, with D uncertain. CDR3 size: 14 residues. With 5 bases removed from V and 8 bases from J, the gap between germline ends came to 15 bases. Germline V gives CDR1 SEHNR, CDR2 FQNEAQ (reference sequence). CDR3 sequence (DNA): TGTGCCAGCAGCCCTTCGGGGTCGTTGGAAAAACTGTTTTTT. Its protein product is CASSPSGSLEKLFF.

The V and J genes are TRBV25-1 and TRBJ2-5, with D perhaps matching TRBD2 (6 bases). Germline assignment: CDR1 MGHDK and CDR2 SYGVNS. The CDR3 has 13 amino acids. V was trimmed by 1 base and J by 10 bases, leaving 13 bases between them. The CDR3 sequence is CASSEWGRKDQYF. The CDR3, as DNA: TGTGCCAGCAGTGAATGGGGGAGGAAGGACCAGTACTTC. The complete variable domain, with remaining parts taken from reference TRBV25-1 and TRBJ2-5, reads EADIYQTPRYLVIGTGKKITLECSQTMGHDKMYWYQQDPGMELHLIHYSYGVNSTEKGDLSSESTVSRIRTEHFPLTLESARPSHTSQYLCASSEWGRKDQYFGPGTRLLVL.

This clone was seen a single time. The V and J genes are TRBV19 and TRBJ2-7; D gene uncertain. Per the germline V gene, CDR1 is LNHDA and CDR2 is SQIVND (reference sequence). Trimming removed 7 bases at V and 1 base at J, with 14 bases between. The CDR3 totals 14 residues. The CDR3 region has the DNA TGTGCCAGTAAAGGTCTCCCTCAGTCCTACGAGCAGTACTTC. This codes for CASKGLPQSYEQYF. The full variable domain, rest sourced from reference TRBV19 and TRBJ2-7, is DGGITQSPKYLFRKEGQNVTLSCEQNLNHDAMYWYRQDPGQGLRLIYYSQIVNDFQKGDIAEGYSVSREKKESFPLTVTSAQKNPTAFYLCASKGLPQSYEQYFGPGTRLTVT.